This T cell receptor (beta chain) was sequenced during a study of monozygotic twins with inflammatory bowel disease. Findings and limits, study-wide: Patient-to-patient differences in immunosuppressive treatment may have added variability to the repertoires. Subtypes among T cells remained indistinguishable.

TCRdb reprocessed the 5' RACE reads; each CDR3 protein has one entry and no DNA is given. Listed are around 210,000 distinct CDR3 sequences; about 8% falls within the top ten. The CDR3 totals 13 residues. Germline values: CDR1 LGHNT, CDR2 FRNRAP. About this clonotype: What it recognizes is unknown.

The material sequenced was blood. The chain couples TRBV12-5 to TRBJ2-5; as DNA is missing, the TRBD1 call by TCRdb cannot be tested. This TCR was recovered from a human donor with ulcerative colitis or Crohn's disease, or a healthy co-twin of an affected twin (not recorded which). The CDR3 loop is CASAPQGGETQYF.